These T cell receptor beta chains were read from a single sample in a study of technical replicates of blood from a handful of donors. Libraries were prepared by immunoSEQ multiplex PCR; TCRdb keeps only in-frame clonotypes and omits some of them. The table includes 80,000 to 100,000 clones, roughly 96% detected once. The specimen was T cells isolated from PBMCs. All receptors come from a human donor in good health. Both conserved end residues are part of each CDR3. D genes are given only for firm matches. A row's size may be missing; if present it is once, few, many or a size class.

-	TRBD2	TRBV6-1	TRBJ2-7	TGTGCCAGCAGTCGACTAGCGGGTGGACTCTACGAGCAGTACTTC	CASSRLAGGLYEQYF
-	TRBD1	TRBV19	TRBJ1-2	TGTGCCAGTAGTATTGGAGGGACAGGGGGCTTGTATGGCTACACCTTC	CASSIGGTGGLYGYTF
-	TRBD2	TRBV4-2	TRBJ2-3	TGTGCCAGCAGCAGAGATGGGACTAGCGGAGATACGCAGTATTTT	CASSRDGTSGDTQYF
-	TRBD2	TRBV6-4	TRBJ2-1	TGTGCCAGCAGCGCCAGCCTAGCGGGAAATAATGAGCAGTTCTTC	CASSASLAGNNEQFF
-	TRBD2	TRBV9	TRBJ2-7	TGTGCCAGCAGCGTAGGAACGGGGGGGTCCTACGAGCAGTACTTC	CASSVGTGGSYEQYF
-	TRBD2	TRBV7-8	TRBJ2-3	TGTGCCAGCAGCTCTAGCGGGGGGGGGACAGATACGCAGTATTTT	CASSSSGGGTDTQYF
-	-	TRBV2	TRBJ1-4	TGTGCCGGCAACTTCGGGGGGCGAGAAAAACTGTTTTTT	CAGNFGGREKLFF
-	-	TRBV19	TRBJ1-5	TGTGCCAGTAGGAACAGAGGGTATAGCAATCAGCCCCAGCATTTT	CASRNRGYSNQPQHF
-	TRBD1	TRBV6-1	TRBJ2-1	TGTGCCAGCAGGAGACAGGGGCTGCCCAGGAATGAGCAGTTCTTC	CASRRQGLPRNEQFF
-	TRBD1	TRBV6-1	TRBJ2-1	TGTGCCAGCAGAGAAGGACAGGGCTTATACAATGAGCAGTTCTTC	CASREGQGLYNEQFF
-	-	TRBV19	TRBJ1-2	TGTGCCAGTAGTATGACGGGGAAAAACTATGGCTACACCTTC	CASSMTGKNYGYTF
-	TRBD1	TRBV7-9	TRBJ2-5	TGTGCCAGCAGGCAAAAACAGGGGGCGAAATTGGAGACCCAGTACTTC	CASRQKQGAKLETQYF
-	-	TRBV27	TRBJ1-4	TGTGCCAGCAGTTCGTCTGACGGGAGTGAAAAACTGTTTTTT	CASSSSDGSEKLFF
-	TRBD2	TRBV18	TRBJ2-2	TGTGCCAGCTCATCGACTAGCGGGAGTCTTACCGGGGAGCTGTTTTTT	CASSSTSGSLTGELFF
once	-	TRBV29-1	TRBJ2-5	TGCAGCGGGGGCCGGCCCCAAGAGACCCAGTACTTC	CSGGRPQETQYF
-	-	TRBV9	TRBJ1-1	TGTGCCAGCAGCGGCTCCGGGAACACTGAAGCTTTCTTT	CASSGSGNTEAFF
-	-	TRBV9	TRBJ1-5	TGTGCCAGCAGCGTAGGCCCTGGACACGAAAATCAGCCCCAGCATTTT	CASSVGPGHENQPQHF
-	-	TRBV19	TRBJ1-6	TGTGCCAGTGGAGTTCATTCACCCCTCCACTTT	CASGVHSPLHF
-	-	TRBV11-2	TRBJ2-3	TGTGCCAGCAGCTGGGACTTTGACGGGGCAGATACGCAGTATTTT	CASSWDFDGADTQYF
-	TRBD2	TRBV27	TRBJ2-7	TGTGCCAGCAGCCTAGCGGGAGGACTCCCCTACGAGCAGTACTTC	CASSLAGGLPYEQYF
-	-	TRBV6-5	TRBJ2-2	TGTGCCAGCAGTTACTCAGGACAGAACACCGGGGAGCTGTTTTTT	CASSYSGQNTGELFF
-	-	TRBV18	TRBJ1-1	TGTGCCAGCTCACCAGGAGGCAGCGCGGACACTGAAGCTTTCTTT	CASSPGGSADTEAFF
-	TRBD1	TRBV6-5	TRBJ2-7	TGTGCCAGCAGTTCCCCCAGGACAGGATTATCCTACGAGCAGTACTTC	CASSSPRTGLSYEQYF
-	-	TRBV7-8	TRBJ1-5	TGTGCCAGCAGCTTTTACAGGGTGGGGCGCAATCAGCCCCAGCATTTT	CASSFYRVGRNQPQHF
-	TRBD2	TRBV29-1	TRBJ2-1	TGCAGCGTTGAGACTAGCCCGGAGGAGTTCTTC	CSVETSPEEFF
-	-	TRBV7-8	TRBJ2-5	TGTGCCAGCGGTGGAGGGGAGTTAGAGACCCAGTACTTC	CASGGGELETQYF
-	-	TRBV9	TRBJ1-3	TGTGCCAGCAGCCCCCAAGGAGGTTACTCTGGAAACACCATATATTTT	CASSPQGGYSGNTIYF
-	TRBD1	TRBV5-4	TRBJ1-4	TGTGCCAGCAGCTTTAGGGGACAGGGTAATGAAAAACTGTTTTTT	CASSFRGQGNEKLFF
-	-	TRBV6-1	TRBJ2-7	TGTGCCAGCAGTGAAGCGGGGCAGGGGCACGAGCAGTACTTC	CASSEAGQGHEQYF
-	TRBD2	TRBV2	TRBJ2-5	TGTGCCAGCAGTGTAGGACTAGCAGTAAGTTTCGAAGAGACCCAGTACTTC	CASSVGLAVSFEETQYF
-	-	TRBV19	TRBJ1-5	TGTGCCAGTAATTATCCGGGGGGTGATGATCAGCCCCAGCATTTT	CASNYPGGDDQPQHF
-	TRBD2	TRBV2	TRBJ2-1	TGTGCCAGCACGGGACTAGGCGTTATGGAGCAGTTCTTC	CASTGLGVMEQFF
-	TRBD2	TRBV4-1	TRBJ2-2	TGCGCCAGCAGCCTACACCCCCTAGCGGGAGGGCCCCGCACCGGGGAGCTGTTTTTT	CASSLHPLAGGPRTGELFF
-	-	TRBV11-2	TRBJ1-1	TGTGCCAGCAGCTTAGCTGGCGGGAAGCTGGCTGAAGCTTTCTTT	CASSLAGGKLAEAFF
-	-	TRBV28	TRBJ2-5	TGTGCCAGCAGCCCGGGCGGGGGCCTCCAAGAGACCCAGTACTTC	CASSPGGGLQETQYF
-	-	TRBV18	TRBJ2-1	TGTGCCAGCTCACCAATAGATGCCCTGTCGAATGAGCAGTTCTTC	CASSPIDALSNEQFF
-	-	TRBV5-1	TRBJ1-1	TGCGCCAGCAACATCGGGGAAAGCGGCACTGAAGCTTTCTTT	CASNIGESGTEAFF
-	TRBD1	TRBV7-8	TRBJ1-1	TGTGCCAGCAGCGGGAACAGGGGGCACACTGAAGCTTTCTTT	CASSGNRGHTEAFF
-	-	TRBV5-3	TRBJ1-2	TGTGCCAGTAGGGAGGCAGGATCGAGGGTCGCTGGCACCTTC	CASREAGSRVAGTF
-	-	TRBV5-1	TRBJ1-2	TGCGCCAGCAGCTTGGAATCCCAGAACTATGGCTACACCTTC	CASSLESQNYGYTF
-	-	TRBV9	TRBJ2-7	TGTGCCAGCAGCTTACAGGGTTCTTACGAGCAGTACTTC	CASSLQGSYEQYF
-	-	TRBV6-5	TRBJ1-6	TGTGCCAGCAGTTACTGGCGGCAGGGAGGGTATTCACCCCTCCACTTT	CASSYWRQGGYSPLHF
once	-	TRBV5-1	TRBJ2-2	TGCGCCAGCAGCGTGCTCCCAATCCTGACAAACACCGGGGAGCTGTTTTTT	CASSVLPILTNTGELFF
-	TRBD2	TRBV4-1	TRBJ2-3	TGCGCCAGCAGCCAAGTACCAGCGGGAGTCACAGATACGCAGTATTTT	CASSQVPAGVTDTQYF
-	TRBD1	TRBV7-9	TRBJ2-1	TGTGCCAGCAGCTCACAGGGGGGTAGTAGCAATGAGCAGTTCTTC	CASSSQGGSSNEQFF
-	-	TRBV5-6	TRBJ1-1	TGTGCCAGCAGCTTGGGGGTCCCCGGACAACGAGACACTGAAGCTTTCTTT	CASSLGVPGQRDTEAFF
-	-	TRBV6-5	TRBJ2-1	TGTGCCAGCAGTTACGGGCAGGGAAATGAGCAGTTCTTC	CASSYGQGNEQFF
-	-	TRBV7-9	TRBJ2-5	TGTGCCAGCAGCTTCCAGGGAGAGACCCAGTACTTC	CASSFQGETQYF
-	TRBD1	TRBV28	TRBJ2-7	TGTGCCAGCAGTCTACAGGGGGCCTACGAGCAGTACTTC	CASSLQGAYEQYF
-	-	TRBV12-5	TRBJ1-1	TGTGCTAGTGGTCCCGGGGGGGCTGAAGCTTTCTTT	CASGPGGAEAFF
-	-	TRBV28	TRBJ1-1	TGTGCCAGCCCCCCACCGGGGGGGCGAAACACTGAAGCTTTCTTT	CASPPPGGRNTEAFF
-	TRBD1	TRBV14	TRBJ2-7	TGTGCCAGCAGCCCGAGGGACAGGGGAACTTACGAGCAGTACTTC	CASSPRDRGTYEQYF
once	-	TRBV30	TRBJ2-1	TGTGCCTGGAGTGTAAAGGTTGGAGATGAGCAGTTCTTC	CAWSVKVGDEQFF